This is a list of T cell receptor beta chains from one sample in a study of blood T cell repertoires in COVID-19. The repertoire was sequenced with immunoSEQ multiplex PCR; TCRdb's copy has only in-frame clones and lacks some. The sample includes about 200,000 clones, approximately 91% of them seen just once. Sequenced sample: peripheral blood. These receptor sequences come from a man aged 35 to 55 with acute or convalescent COVID-19. Both conserved end residues are trimmed from each CDR3. A D gene is named only where the DNA matches it firmly.

v_call d_call cdr3_aa
TRBV2 TRBD1 ASSRTGPAYEQY
TRBV5-1 . ASSLDAGSEKLF
TRBV19 . ASSIKEGNEQY
TRBV24-1 . ATSQGQETQY
TRBV5-4 TRBD2 ASSWGLAGGLNEQF
TRBV5-4 TRBD1 ASSLDRGQMSGYT
TRBV2 TRBD2 ASSRERGAYEQY
TRBV5-1 TRBD1 ASSLGQDTGELF
TRBV9 . ASRSPGDGYT
TRBV12-3/TRBV12-4 . AIDEYRREAF
TRBV5-1 TRBD1 ASKEPGQGTEAF
TRBV5-8 . ASSSRDTAD
TRBV5-6 . ASRPDRNTEAF
TRBV6-6 . ASRPTENYNEQF
TRBV28 TRBD1 ASSIRDRAYQPQH
TRBV12-3/TRBV12-4 . ASMAWAEQF
TRBV4-1 . ASSQAGEQF
TRBV9 . ASSPWGRTGTDTQY
TRBV11-2 . ASKERRTGELF
TRBV6-5 TRBD1 ASKLVGQGTTQY
TRBV7-2 . ASSLFPAGGNSPLH
TRBV18 TRBD2 ASSQFAGGRTDEQY
TRBV5-1 . ASSLEHLYEQY
TRBV5-1 TRBD1 ASRLQGAAGNTIY
TRBV5-1 . ASSLELTGHGNTIY
TRBV28 TRBD2 ASSSGGYGAEQY
TRBV5-1 TRBD1 ASSLGAGGQPQH
TRBV14 . ASSQVRDGEQY
TRBV29-1 TRBD1 SATERTGVTEAF
TRBV30 . AWSTQGGYNEQF
TRBV28 . ASTEGQGLKQF
TRBV6-5 TRBD1 ASSSGQGALNEKLF
TRBV19 . ASRQGQNTGELF
TRBV12-3/TRBV12-4 TRBD1 ASRQGETGELF
TRBV15 . ATSRVVQVDGYT
TRBV24-1 . ATSARGSQETQY
TRBV19 . ASSIPPGHSTGELF
TRBV7-9 TRBD2 ASSLALGTTYNEQF
TRBV2 . ASSETHGYT
TRBV30 TRBD1 AWSGDRGVGDTQY
TRBV10-3 TRBD1 AISRTGDQPQH
TRBV5-6 . ASSPRGGGVGYGYT
TRBV15 TRBD2 ATSRDQSGGRDEQF
TRBV7-2 . ASSFQYTEAF
TRBV7-8 . ASSLGRGYNQPQH
TRBV6-2/TRBV6-3 . ASSLKAAGASYSPLH
TRBV5-1 TRBD1 ASSSTTGAGNTIY
TRBV3-1/TRBV3-2 TRBD1 ASSQSTGGGRGYT
TRBV27 . ASSFSHLSTDTQY
TRBV2 TRBD1 ASSELGTGNTEAF
TRBV9 TRBD1 ASSPGGIYYGYT
TRBV11-1 . ASSSQGYEQY
TRBV24-1 TRBD1 ATSGGTGGDEQY
TRBV7-8 TRBD1 ASSPRAGGSYNSPLH
TRBV6-2/TRBV6-3 TRBD1 ASSRRTGTTSSGNTIY